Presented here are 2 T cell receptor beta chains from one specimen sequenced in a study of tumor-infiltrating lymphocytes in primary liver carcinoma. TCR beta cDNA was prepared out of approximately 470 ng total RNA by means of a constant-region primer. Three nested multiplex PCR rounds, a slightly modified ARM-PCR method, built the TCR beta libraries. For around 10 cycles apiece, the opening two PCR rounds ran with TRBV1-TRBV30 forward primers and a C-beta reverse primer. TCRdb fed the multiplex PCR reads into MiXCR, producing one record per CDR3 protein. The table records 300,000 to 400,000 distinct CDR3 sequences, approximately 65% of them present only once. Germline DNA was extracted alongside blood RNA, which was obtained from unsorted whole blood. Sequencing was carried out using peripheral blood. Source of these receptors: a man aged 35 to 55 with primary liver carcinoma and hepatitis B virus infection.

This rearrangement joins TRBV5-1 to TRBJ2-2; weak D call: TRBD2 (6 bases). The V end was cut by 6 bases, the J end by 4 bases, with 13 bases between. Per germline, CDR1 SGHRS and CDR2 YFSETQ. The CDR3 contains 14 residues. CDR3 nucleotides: TGCGCCAGCAAACAAATAGCGGTCACCGGGGAGCTGTTTTTT. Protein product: CASKQIAVTGELFF.

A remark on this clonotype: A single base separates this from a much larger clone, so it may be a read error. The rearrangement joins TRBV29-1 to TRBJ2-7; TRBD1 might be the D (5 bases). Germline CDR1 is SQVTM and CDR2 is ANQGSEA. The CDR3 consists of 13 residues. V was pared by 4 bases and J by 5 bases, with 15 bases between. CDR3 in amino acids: CSVAPAGLHEQYF. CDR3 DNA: TGCAGCGTTGCCCCGGCAGGGCTCCACGAGCAGTACTTC.